This T cell receptor beta chain was retrieved from a study of blood T cell repertoires in COVID-19. Study overall: Donors in the United States, Italy and Spain gave samples during acute or convalescent COVID-19. PBMCs, B-cell-depleted T cells, or T cells provided the cDNA or gDNA that made up the material.

The length of the CDR3 is 15 residues. V was shortened by 5 bases and J by 0 bases, with 11 bases between the two germline ends. Germline CDR1 SGHTA, CDR2 FQGTGA. In the original processing: Nucleated cell counts were estimated from reference gene primer amplification. Sequenced by immunoSEQ multiplex PCR; TCRdb stores in-frame clones only, minus some. The V and J calls and clone size were taken over from that table, and D and trimming were inferred from the DNA. The sample lists 150,000 or so clones; 82% were seen once. The sequence was collected from a human donor with acute or convalescent COVID-19. The donor label of this sample is uncertain. This chain links TRBV7-3 with TRBJ2-1, with D perhaps matching TRBD2 (5 bases). Sequencing was performed on peripheral blood. The CDR3 here is CASSPTRDSYNEQFF. The CDR3 bases are TGTGCCAGCAGCCCGACTCGGGACTCCTACAATGAGCAGTTCTTC.